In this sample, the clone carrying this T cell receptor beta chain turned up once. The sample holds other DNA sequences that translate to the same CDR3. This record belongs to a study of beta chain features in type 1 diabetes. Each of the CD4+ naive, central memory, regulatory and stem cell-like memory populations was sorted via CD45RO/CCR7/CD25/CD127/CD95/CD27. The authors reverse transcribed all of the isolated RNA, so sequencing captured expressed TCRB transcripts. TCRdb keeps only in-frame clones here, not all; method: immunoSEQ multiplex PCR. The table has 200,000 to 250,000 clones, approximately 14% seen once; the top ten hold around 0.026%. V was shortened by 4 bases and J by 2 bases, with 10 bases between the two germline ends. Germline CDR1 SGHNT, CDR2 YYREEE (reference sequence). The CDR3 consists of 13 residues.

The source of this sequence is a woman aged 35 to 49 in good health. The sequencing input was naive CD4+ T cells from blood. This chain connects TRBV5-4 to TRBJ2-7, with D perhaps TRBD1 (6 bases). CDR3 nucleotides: TGTGCCAGCAGCCCCGGACAGACCTACGAGCAGTACTTC. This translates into CASSPGQTYEQYF.